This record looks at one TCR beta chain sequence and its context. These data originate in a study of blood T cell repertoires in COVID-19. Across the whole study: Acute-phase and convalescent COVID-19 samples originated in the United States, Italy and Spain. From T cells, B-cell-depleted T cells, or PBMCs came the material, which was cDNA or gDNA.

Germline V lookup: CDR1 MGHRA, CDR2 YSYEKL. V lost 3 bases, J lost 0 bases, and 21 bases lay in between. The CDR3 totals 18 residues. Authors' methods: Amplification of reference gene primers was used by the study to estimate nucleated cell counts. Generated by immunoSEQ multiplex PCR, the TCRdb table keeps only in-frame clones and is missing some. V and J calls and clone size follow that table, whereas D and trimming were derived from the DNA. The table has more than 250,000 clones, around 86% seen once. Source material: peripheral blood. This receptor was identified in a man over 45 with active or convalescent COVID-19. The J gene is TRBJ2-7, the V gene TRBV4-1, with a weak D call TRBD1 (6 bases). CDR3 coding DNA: TGCGCCAGCAGCCAGCAGGGAACAGGGCTCCCGAGCTCCTACGAGCAGTACTTC. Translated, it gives CASSQQGTGLPSSYEQYF.